This TCR beta chain was documented in a study of T cell changes during pregnancy in multiple sclerosis (dated by TCRdb to 2018 to 2020). Looking at the study overall: In women with multiple sclerosis, the researchers looked at how the T cell repertoire shifted as pregnancy progressed.

This clone occurred a few times. Its antigen has not been determined. Nothing much larger sits one base from this clone, and base qualities are not available. The library was prepared using the immunoSEQ multiplex PCR assay. Imported from immuneACCESS, the table was reduced by TCRdb to in-frame sequences with V and J called. These copies leave out some clones; in studies compared against another copy, an unresolved V gene accounts for under half, and the cause of the remainder is not known. This sample lists 58,000 or so clones; 90% were detected once. The top ten hold less than 2.5% of the sample. The starting material was peripheral blood, obtained in the first trimester of pregnancy. The sequence was collected from a female donor in good health, enrolled as a control in a pregnancy study.

The CDR3 region: CASSDRQGEGSPLHF. Here is the DNA: TGTGCCAGCAGTGACCGACAGGGGGAAGGTTCACCCCTCCACTTT. The rearranged segments are TRBV6-1 and TRBJ1-6; 9 bases in the junction line up with TRBD1. From its cysteine to its phenylalanine, the CDR3 spans 15 amino acids. Only the CDR3 part of the read is kept: 45 bases, read in frame from the first base. CDR1 and CDR2 were assigned from the germline V gene as MNHNS and SASEGT. Ends trimmed: V by 3 bases, J by 9 bases; bases unmatched to a gene: 6.